The rows below give T cell receptor beta chains drawn from one sample of a study of beta chain features in type 1 diabetes. Here immunoSEQ multiplex PCR was the method, and the copy in TCRdb shows in-frame clones only, minus some. The data show some 280,000 clones, around 15% seen once. Input material: naive CD4+ T cells from blood. These receptors originate from a man under 40 with type 1 diabetes. Each CDR3 is given with its conserved first and last residue. A D gene is named only where the DNA matches it firmly. Size tells how often a clone was seen (once, few, many) or the class of an expanded clone, and some rows leave it out.

D gene: TRBD2; CDR3 length: 18; V gene: TRBV7-2; J gene: TRBJ2-1; clone size: few; CDR3 DNA: TGTGCCAGCAGCTTAGCGACTAGCGGGAGTTACTCCTACAATGAGCAGTTCTTC; CDR3 protein: CASSLATSGSYSYNEQFF
D gene: -; CDR3 length: 15; V gene: TRBV7-9; J gene: TRBJ2-1; clone size: -; CDR3 DNA: TGTGCCAGCAGCGCTCCGGGACATCGGATCAATGAGCAGTTCTTC; CDR3 protein: CASSAPGHRINEQFF
D gene: -; CDR3 length: 12; V gene: TRBV28; J gene: TRBJ1-2; clone size: few; CDR3 DNA: TGTGCCAGCAGTGCGACAGTATACGGCTACACCTTC; CDR3 protein: CASSATVYGYTF
D gene: -; CDR3 length: 13; V gene: TRBV28; J gene: TRBJ1-1; clone size: -; CDR3 DNA: TGTGCCAGCAGTTTACCGGTAATCACTGAAGCTTTCTTT; CDR3 protein: CASSLPVITEAFF
D gene: TRBD1; CDR3 length: 14; V gene: TRBV7-9; J gene: TRBJ1-2; clone size: -; CDR3 DNA: TGTGCCAGCAGCTTAGTGGGACAGAGCTATGGCTACACCTTC; CDR3 protein: CASSLVGQSYGYTF
D gene: TRBD1; CDR3 length: 15; V gene: TRBV5-4; J gene: TRBJ1-1; clone size: -; CDR3 DNA: TGTGCCAGCAGCTTGGTCTTGGACAGGGGAACTGAAGCTTTCTTT; CDR3 protein: CASSLVLDRGTEAFF
D gene: -; CDR3 length: 14; V gene: TRBV7-3; J gene: TRBJ1-2; clone size: few; CDR3 DNA: TGTGCCAGCAGCTTAACGAGTTCGAACTATGGCTACACCTTC; CDR3 protein: CASSLTSSNYGYTF
D gene: TRBD1; CDR3 length: 15; V gene: TRBV30; J gene: TRBJ2-1; clone size: -; CDR3 DNA: TGTGCCTGGAGTGACGGACAGGGGGCCAACAATGAGCAGTTCTTC; CDR3 protein: CAWSDGQGANNEQFF
D gene: TRBD2; CDR3 length: 14; V gene: TRBV4-3; J gene: TRBJ2-4; clone size: -; CDR3 DNA: TGCGCCAGCAGCCAACAGGAGCGGGAGGCTATTCAGTACTTC; CDR3 protein: CASSQQEREAIQYF
D gene: TRBD2; CDR3 length: 17; V gene: TRBV28; J gene: TRBJ2-5; clone size: -; CDR3 DNA: TGTGCCAGCAGTCCGGGGACTAGTCGGAGGGTTGGAGAGACCCAGTACTTC; CDR3 protein: CASSPGTSRRVGETQYF
D gene: -; CDR3 length: 12; V gene: TRBV2; J gene: TRBJ2-7; clone size: few; CDR3 DNA: TGTGCCAGCAGCATAGGGGCAGGCGAGCAGTACTTC; CDR3 protein: CASSIGAGEQYF
D gene: -; CDR3 length: 15; V gene: TRBV2; J gene: TRBJ2-2; clone size: -; CDR3 DNA: TGTGCCAGCAGTGAAAACGAGCGGGTCACCGGGGAGCTGTTTTTT; CDR3 protein: CASSENERVTGELFF
D gene: -; CDR3 length: 11; V gene: TRBV28; J gene: TRBJ2-2; clone size: -; CDR3 DNA: TGTGCCAGCAGTCTCACCGGGGAGCTGTTTTTT; CDR3 protein: CASSLTGELFF
D gene: -; CDR3 length: 14; V gene: TRBV6-6; J gene: TRBJ2-3; clone size: -; CDR3 DNA: TGTGCCAGCAGCGCCAGAGGCCCGGTAGATACGCAGTATTTT; CDR3 protein: CASSARGPVDTQYF
D gene: -; CDR3 length: 13; V gene: TRBV7-3; J gene: TRBJ2-2; clone size: few; CDR3 DNA: TGTGCCAGCAGCTTACAGTACACCGGGGAGCTGTTTTTT; CDR3 protein: CASSLQYTGELFF
D gene: -; CDR3 length: 17; V gene: TRBV28; J gene: TRBJ2-1; clone size: -; CDR3 DNA: TGTGCCAGCAGTCCACCCCCCGGCGGGATGGGTTACAATGAGCAGTTCTTC; CDR3 protein: CASSPPPGGMGYNEQFF
D gene: -; CDR3 length: 13; V gene: TRBV2; J gene: TRBJ1-2; clone size: -; CDR3 DNA: TGTGCCAGCAGTGATGCGGCTCGCTATGGCTACACCTTC; CDR3 protein: CASSDAARYGYTF
D gene: TRBD1; CDR3 length: 14; V gene: TRBV5-1; J gene: TRBJ2-1; clone size: -; CDR3 DNA: TGCGCCAGCTACGGACAGGGGATCCACAATGAGCAGTTCTTC; CDR3 protein: CASYGQGIHNEQFF
D gene: -; CDR3 length: 12; V gene: TRBV6-6; J gene: TRBJ2-4; clone size: few; CDR3 DNA: TGTGCCAGCAGTGCTACTAGGAGCATTCAGTACTTC; CDR3 protein: CASSATRSIQYF
D gene: -; CDR3 length: 15; V gene: TRBV4-3; J gene: TRBJ2-3; clone size: -; CDR3 DNA: TGCGCCAGCAGCCAGGCAGTCCTTGGCACAGATACGCAGTATTTT; CDR3 protein: CASSQAVLGTDTQYF
D gene: TRBD1; CDR3 length: 16; V gene: TRBV28; J gene: TRBJ2-3; clone size: -; CDR3 DNA: TGTGCCAGCAGTTTATTGGGACAGGGGGCGGGCGATACGCAGTATTTT; CDR3 protein: CASSLLGQGAGDTQYF
D gene: TRBD1; CDR3 length: 14; V gene: TRBV25-1; J gene: TRBJ2-1; clone size: few; CDR3 DNA: TGTGCCAGCAGTGAACGGGACAGGGCATATGAGCAGTTCTTC; CDR3 protein: CASSERDRAYEQFF
D gene: -; CDR3 length: 16; V gene: TRBV5-1; J gene: TRBJ1-1; clone size: -; CDR3 DNA: TGCGCCAGCAGCTTGGTATCTAACTCGATGAACACTGAAGCTTTCTTT; CDR3 protein: CASSLVSNSMNTEAFF
D gene: TRBD1; CDR3 length: 13; V gene: TRBV27; J gene: TRBJ2-4; clone size: -; CDR3 DNA: TGTGCCAGCAGTTTCCCCGGGACAGGGGTGCGGATCTTC; CDR3 protein: CASSFPGTGVRIF
D gene: -; CDR3 length: 15; V gene: TRBV7-6; J gene: TRBJ2-7; clone size: -; CDR3 DNA: TGTGCCAGCAGCTTAGGGGCTACGGGAAACTACGAGCAGTACTTC; CDR3 protein: CASSLGATGNYEQYF